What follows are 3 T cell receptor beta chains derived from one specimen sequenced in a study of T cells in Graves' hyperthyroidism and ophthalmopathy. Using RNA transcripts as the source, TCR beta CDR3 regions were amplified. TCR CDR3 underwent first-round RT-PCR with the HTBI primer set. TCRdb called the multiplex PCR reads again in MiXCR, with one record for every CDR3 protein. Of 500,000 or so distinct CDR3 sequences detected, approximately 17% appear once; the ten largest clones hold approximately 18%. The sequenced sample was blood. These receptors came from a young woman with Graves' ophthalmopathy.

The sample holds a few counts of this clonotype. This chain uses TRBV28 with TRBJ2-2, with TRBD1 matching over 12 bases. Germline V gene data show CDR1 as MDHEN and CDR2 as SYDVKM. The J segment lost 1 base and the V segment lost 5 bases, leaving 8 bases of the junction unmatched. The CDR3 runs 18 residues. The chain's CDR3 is CASSPPGQGAKNTGELFF. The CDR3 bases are TGTGCCAGCAGTCCCCCGGGACAGGGGGCGAAGAACACCGGGGAGCTGTTTTTT.

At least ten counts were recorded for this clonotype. The CDR3 DNA follows: TGCGCCAGCAGCTTCGGAGCATTGACAGGAAGCACAGATACGCAGTATTTT. This translates into CASSFGALTGSTDTQYF. The V gene is TRBV5-1, the J gene TRBJ2-3, with a possible D match to TRBD1 (6 bases). V gave up 2 bases and J gave up 0 bases, with 16 bases separating them. CDR1 is SGHRS, CDR2 YFSETQ, per germline. The CDR3 length is 17 residues. The entire variable domain, with the rest obtained from reference TRBV5-1 and TRBJ2-3, is as follows: KAGVTQTPRYLIKTRGQQVTLSCSPISGHRSVSWYQQTPGQGLQFLFEYFSETQRNKGNFPGRFSGRQFSNSRSEMNVSTLELGDSALYLCASSFGALTGSTDTQYFGPGTRLTVL.

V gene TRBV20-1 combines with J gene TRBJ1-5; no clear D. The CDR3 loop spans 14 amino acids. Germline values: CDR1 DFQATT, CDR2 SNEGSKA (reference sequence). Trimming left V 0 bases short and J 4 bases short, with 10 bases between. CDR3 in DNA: TGCAGTGCTAGAGATCCTTTATCTAATCAGCCCCAGCATTTT. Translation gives CSARDPLSNQPQHF.